Listed below are T cell receptor beta chains from one sample, sequenced in a study of blood T cell repertoires in COVID-19. Profiled with immunoSEQ multiplex PCR; TCRdb holds only in-frame clones, not every one. The table includes some 87,000 clones, 81% detected once. Input material: peripheral blood. All receptors derive from a man older than 75 with active or convalescent COVID-19. CDR3s include the opening cysteine and the closing phenylalanine or tryptophan. The order of the fields is V gene, J gene, CDR3 protein.

TRBV2	TRBJ1-4	CASSVQQGSNEKLFF
TRBV27	TRBJ1-6	CASKGLRQLLNSPLHF
TRBV18	TRBJ2-3	CASSQDRTDTQYF
TRBV19	TRBJ1-1	CASSPRVGNTEAFF
TRBV29-1	TRBJ1-2	CSVYQGWNYGYTF
TRBV5-1	TRBJ1-1	CASSTVMNTEAFF
TRBV6-5	TRBJ2-1	CASFEGNEQFF
TRBV6-2/TRBV6-3	TRBJ2-3	CASSYWASGANTDTQYF
TRBV27	TRBJ2-7	CASSLYGYEQYF
TRBV6-1	TRBJ1-5	CASSAHDRGGSNQPQHF
TRBV11-2	TRBJ2-7	CASSFMGQGYEQYF
TRBV5-1	TRBJ1-2	CASSFTGSGGYTF
TRBV18	TRBJ1-1	CASSGGRRAAEAFF
TRBV10-3	TRBJ2-3	CAISESLRLARADTQYF
TRBV5-4	TRBJ1-2	CASSYSGQGLGYGYTF
TRBV7-2	TRBJ1-6	CASSLEGQGSSPLHF
TRBV28	TRBJ1-6	CASRTTSGGSSPLHF